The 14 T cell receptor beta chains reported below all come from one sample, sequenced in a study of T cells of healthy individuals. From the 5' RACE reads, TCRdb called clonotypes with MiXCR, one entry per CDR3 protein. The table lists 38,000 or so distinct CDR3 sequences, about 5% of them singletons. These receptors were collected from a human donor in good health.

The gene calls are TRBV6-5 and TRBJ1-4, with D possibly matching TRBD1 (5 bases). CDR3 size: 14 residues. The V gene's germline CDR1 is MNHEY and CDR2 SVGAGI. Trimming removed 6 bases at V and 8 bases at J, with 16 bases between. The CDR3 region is CASSPSQGTEKLFF. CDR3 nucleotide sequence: TGTGCCAGCAGCCCCAGCCAGGGAACGGAAAAACTGTTTTTT.

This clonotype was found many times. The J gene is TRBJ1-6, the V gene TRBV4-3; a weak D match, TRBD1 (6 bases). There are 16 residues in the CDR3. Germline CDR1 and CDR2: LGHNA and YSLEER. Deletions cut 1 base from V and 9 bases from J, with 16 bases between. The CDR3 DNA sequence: TGCGCCAGCAGCCAAGGCTTGGAGGGAGGGGGTTCACCCCTCCACTTT. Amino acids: CASSQGLEGGGSPLHF.

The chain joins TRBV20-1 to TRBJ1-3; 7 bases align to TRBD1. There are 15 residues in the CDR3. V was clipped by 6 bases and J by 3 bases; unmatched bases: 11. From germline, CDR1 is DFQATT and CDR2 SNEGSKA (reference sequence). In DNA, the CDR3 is TGCAGTGCCAGGGGGGGGGCAGACGTTGGAAACACCATATATTTT. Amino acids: CSARGGADVGNTIYF.

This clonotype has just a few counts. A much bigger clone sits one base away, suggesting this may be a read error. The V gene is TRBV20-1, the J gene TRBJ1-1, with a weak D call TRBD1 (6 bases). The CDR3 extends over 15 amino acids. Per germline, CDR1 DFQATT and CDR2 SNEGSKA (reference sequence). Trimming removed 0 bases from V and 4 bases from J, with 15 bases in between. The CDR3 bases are TGCAGTGCTAGAGATCGGAGCAGGGGTGGCACTGAAGCTTTCTTT. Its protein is CSARDRSRGGTEAFF.

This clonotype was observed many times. This CDR3 is CASSSLQGPWTGELFF. The CDR3 DNA is TGCGCCAGCAGCTCCTTACAGGGGCCGTGGACCGGGGAGCTGTTTTTT. The chain carries TRBV5-1 and TRBJ2-2; 7 bases align to TRBD1. CDR3 length: 16 residues. Germline V CDR1 and CDR2: SGHRS, YFSETQ. V lost 3 bases, J lost 5 bases, and 10 bases stayed unmatched. The full variable domain, completed using reference TRBV5-1 and TRBJ2-2, is KAGVTQTPRYLIKTRGQQVTLSCSPISGHRSVSWYQQTPGQGLQFLFEYFSETQRNKGNFPGRFSGRQFSNSRSEMNVSTLELGDSALYLCASSSLQGPWTGELFFGEGSRLTVL.

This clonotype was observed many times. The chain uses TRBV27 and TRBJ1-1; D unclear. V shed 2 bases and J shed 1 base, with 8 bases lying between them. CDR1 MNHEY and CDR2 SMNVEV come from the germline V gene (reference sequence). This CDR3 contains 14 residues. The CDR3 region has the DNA TGTGCCAGCAGTTTACGAGACACGAACACTGAAGCTTTCTTT. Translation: CASSLRDTNTEAFF.

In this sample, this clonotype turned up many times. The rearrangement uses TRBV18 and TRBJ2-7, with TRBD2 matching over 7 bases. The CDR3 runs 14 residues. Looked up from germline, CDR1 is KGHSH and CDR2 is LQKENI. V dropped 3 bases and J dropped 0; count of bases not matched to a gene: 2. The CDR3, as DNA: TGTGCCAGCTCACCCTCGGGAGGCTCCTACGAGCAGTACTTC. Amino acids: CASSPSGGSYEQYF.

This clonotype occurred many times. DNA for the CDR3: TGTGCCAGCAGGGACCGCCCTTTGGGGGGGAGGGAGCAGTACTTC. This encodes CASRDRPLGGREQYF. The J gene is TRBJ2-7, the V gene TRBV6-5; 7 nucleotides match TRBD2. In germline, CDR1 is MNHEY, CDR2 SVGAGI. The CDR3 runs 15 residues. V was clipped by 6 bases and J by 7 bases; unmatched bases: 15.

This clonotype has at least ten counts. DNA for the CDR3: TGCGCCAGCAGCCAAGAGGGACGGCTTTCTTACGAGCAGTACTTC. Its protein is CASSQEGRLSYEQYF. V and J are TRBV4-1 and TRBJ2-7, with D possibly called TRBD1 or TRBD2 (5 bases each). Looked up from germline, CDR1 is MGHRA and CDR2 is YSYEKL. The CDR3 extends over 15 amino acids. V was clipped by 0 bases and J by 4 bases, with 13 bases between them.

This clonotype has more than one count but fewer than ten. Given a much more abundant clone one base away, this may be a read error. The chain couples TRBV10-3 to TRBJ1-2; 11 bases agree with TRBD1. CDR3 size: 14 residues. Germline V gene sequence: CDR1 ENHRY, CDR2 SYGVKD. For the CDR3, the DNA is TGTGCCATCGGGGGACAGGGGGGATTCTATGGCTACAACTTC. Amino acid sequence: CAIGGQGGFYGYNF.

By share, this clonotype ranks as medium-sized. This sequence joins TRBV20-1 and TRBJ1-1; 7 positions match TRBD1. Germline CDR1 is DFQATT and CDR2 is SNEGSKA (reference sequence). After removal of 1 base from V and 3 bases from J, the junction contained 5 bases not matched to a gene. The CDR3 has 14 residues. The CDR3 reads CSARGGDRDTEAFF. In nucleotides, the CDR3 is TGCAGTGCTAGAGGAGGAGACAGGGACACTGAAGCTTTCTTT.

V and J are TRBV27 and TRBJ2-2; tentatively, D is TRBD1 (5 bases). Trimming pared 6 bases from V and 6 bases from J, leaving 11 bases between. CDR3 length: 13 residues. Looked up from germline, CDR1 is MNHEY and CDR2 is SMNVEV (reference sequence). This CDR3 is CASSRPRAGELFF. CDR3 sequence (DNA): TGTGCCAGCAGCCGCCCCAGGGCCGGGGAGCTGTTTTTT.

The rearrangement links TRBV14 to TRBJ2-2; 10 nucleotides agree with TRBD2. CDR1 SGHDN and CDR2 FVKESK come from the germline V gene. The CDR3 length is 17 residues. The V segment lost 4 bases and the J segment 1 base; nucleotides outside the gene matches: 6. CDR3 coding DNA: TGTGCCAGCAGCCGCACAACTAGCGGGATGAACACCGGGGAGCTGTTTTTT. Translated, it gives CASSRTTSGMNTGELFF.

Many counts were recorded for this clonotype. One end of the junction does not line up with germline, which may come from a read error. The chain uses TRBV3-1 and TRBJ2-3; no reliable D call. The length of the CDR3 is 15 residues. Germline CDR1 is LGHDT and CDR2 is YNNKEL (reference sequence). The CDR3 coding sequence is TGTGCCAGCAGTCAAGACCCCGGAAGCACAGATACGCAGTATTTT. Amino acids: CASSQDPGSTDTQYF.